These 15 T cell receptor beta chains originate from one sample sequenced in a study of neurological immune-mediated disorders. TCRdb reprocessed the 5' RACE reads with MiXCR, giving one entry per CDR3 protein. Counted here are approximately 40,000 distinct CDR3 sequences, approximately 4.4% occurring once; the ten biggest clones make up approximately 10%. Source material: CD4+ T cells from blood. These receptors were collected from a man aged 18 to 30 in good health.

This clonotype was picked up many times. This chain uses TRBV7-2 with TRBJ2-5, with 9 bases aligning to TRBD2. CDR1 and CDR2 (germline): SGHTA, FQGNSA. V shed 2 bases, J shed 5 bases, and the junction held 0 bases outside the gene matches. The CDR3 contains 13 residues. The CDR3 coding sequence is TGTGCCAGCAGCTTAAGCGGGGGGGAGACCCAGTACTTC. Its translation: CASSLSGGETQYF.

This clonotype was observed at least ten times. V and J are TRBV7-2 and TRBJ2-1; 10 bases map to TRBD2. Per germline, CDR1 SGHTA and CDR2 FQGNSA. V lost 5 bases to trimming and J lost 10 bases; unmatched junction nucleotides: 11. The CDR3 totals 15 residues. The CDR3 DNA is TGTGCCAGCAGCGCCTCCGGGACTAGCGTGATCGAGCAGTTCTTC. Its protein is CASSASGTSVIEQFF.

This clonotype was picked up many times. This rearrangement joins TRBV5-5 to TRBJ1-5; D ambiguous. Looked up from germline, CDR1 is SGHKS and CDR2 is YYEKEE (reference sequence). The CDR3 covers 15 residues. Trimming removed 1 base from V and 6 bases from J, with 14 bases in between. This CDR3 is CASSLTVPGRQPQHF. CDR3 DNA: TGTGCCAGCAGCTTGACTGTCCCCGGACGTCAGCCCCAGCATTTT.

This clonotype was recorded many times. This chain joins TRBV20-1 and TRBJ1-1; possible D gene TRBD1, 6 bases. V lost 6 bases to trimming and J lost 5 bases, with 13 bases between them. This CDR3 region has 12 residues. Per germline, CDR1 DFQATT and CDR2 SNEGSKA (reference sequence). CDR3 residues: CSAFRGATEAFF. The DNA of the CDR3 is TGCAGTGCCTTCCGGGGGGCTACTGAAGCTTTCTTT.

In its sample, this clonotype was seen many times. The chain couples TRBV2 to TRBJ1-2; D is undetermined. V gave up 1 base and J gave up 8 bases, with 11 bases separating them. Per the germline V gene, CDR1 is SNHLY and CDR2 is FYNNEI. The CDR3 length is 13 residues. The CDR3 DNA follows: TGTGCCAGCAGTGAAGGCCGGGCTGACGGCTACACCTTC. Its protein is CASSEGRADGYTF.

This clonotype was observed many times. The genes are TRBV5-1 and TRBJ1-1; no reliable D call. Trimming took 2 bases from V and 2 from J, leaving 7 bases between them. Per the germline V gene, CDR1 is SGHRS and CDR2 is YFSETQ. This CDR3 is built from 13 residues. The CDR3 DNA follows: TGCGCCAGCAGCTTACAGCCAAACACTGAAGCTTTCTTT. Protein: CASSLQPNTEAFF.

The V gene is TRBV10-3, the J gene TRBJ2-7; the match to TRBD2 covers 11 bases. V was pared by 7 bases and J by 5 bases, with 7 bases of the junction left unmatched. CDR1 is ENHRY, CDR2 SYGVKD, per germline. There are 14 residues in the CDR3. The CDR3, as DNA: TGTGCCATCACCTTAGCGGGAGGGCCGGACGAGCAGTACTTC. Translating it yields CAITLAGGPDEQYF.

Ten or more counts support this clonotype. The chain links TRBV6-1 to TRBJ2-7; possible D gene TRBD2, 5 bases. The V end lost 7 bases, the J end lost 7 bases, and 20 bases lay between the germline ends. The germline CDR1 and CDR2 sequences are MNHNS and SASEGT. The CDR3 has 14 residues. This chain's CDR3 is CASIRPHGLWEQYF. The CDR3, as DNA: TGTGCCAGCATTCGTCCCCACGGACTTTGGGAGCAGTACTTC.

This clonotype was observed many times. The chain combines TRBV20-1 with TRBJ2-2; 16 nucleotides agree with TRBD2. The J segment lost 1 base and the V segment lost 0 bases, leaving 11 bases of the junction unmatched. CDR1 and CDR2 from the germline V gene are DFQATT and SNEGSKA (reference sequence). The CDR3 contains 21 residues. CDR3 protein: CSARDGSGTSGGAVNTGELFF. CDR3 in DNA: TGCAGTGCTAGAGATGGGTCCGGGACTAGCGGGGGGGCCGTGAACACCGGGGAGCTGTTTTTT.

This clonotype was recorded many times. The chain employs TRBV20-1 and TRBJ2-3, with unresolved D. Between the trimmed V and J ends, which lost 6 bases and 0 bases, there was a span of 16 bases. CDR1 is DFQATT and CDR2 is SNEGSKA in the germline V gene (reference sequence). CDR3 length: 15 amino acids. The CDR3 sequence is CSAGRPDSSTDTQYF. For the CDR3, the DNA is TGCAGTGCCGGAAGGCCGGATTCTAGCACAGATACGCAGTATTTT.

This clonotype was seen repeatedly, ten times or more. The germline gene is not matched at one end of the junction; a read error may be the cause. The chain links TRBV18 to TRBJ1-5; the match to TRBD1 covers 8 bases. The CDR3 extends over 15 amino acids. Germline V lookup: CDR1 KGHSH, CDR2 LQKENI. CDR3 DNA sequence: TGTGCCAGTTCACAGGAGACAGGGGCCGATCAGCCCCAGCATTTT. It translates to CASSQETGADQPQHF.

The J gene is TRBJ1-2, the V gene TRBV4-1; D not resolved. CDR1 is MGHRA, CDR2 YSYEKL, per germline. The CDR3 contains 15 residues. The V end was cut by 4 bases, the J end by 8 bases, with 20 bases between. The chain's CDR3 is CASSPPDRARLGYTF. The CDR3 nucleotides read TGCGCCAGCAGCCCCCCCGACCGGGCGCGATTAGGCTACACCTTC.

This clonotype appeared many times. The J gene is TRBJ2-3, the V gene TRBV19; possibly TRBD2 for D (5 bases). From germline, CDR1 is LNHDA and CDR2 SQIVND (reference sequence). The CDR3 runs 16 residues. The V and J ends lost 3 bases and 5 bases respectively, with 18 bases between them. DNA for the CDR3: TGTGCCAGTAGTATCGCTCACCTCGGGAAAGGAGATACGCAGTATTTT. Translating it yields CASSIAHLGKGDTQYF. The complete variable domain, with remaining parts taken from reference TRBV19 and TRBJ2-3, reads DGGITQSPKYLFRKEGQNVTLSCEQNLNHDAMYWYRQDPGQGLRLIYYSQIVNDFQKGDIAEGYSVSREKKESFPLTVTSAQKNPTAFYLCASSIAHLGKGDTQYFGPGTRLTVL.

This clonotype has at least ten counts. The CDR3 reads CASSQDSAQNIQYF. CDR3 sequence (DNA): TGCGCCAGCAGCCAAGATAGCGCACAAAACATTCAGTACTTC. The V call is TRBV4-1, the J call TRBJ2-4, with D possibly being TRBD2 (5 bases). The V and J ends lost 0 bases and 5 bases respectively, with 8 bases between them. The CDR3 is 14 residues long. CDR1 is MGHRA and CDR2 is YSYEKL in the germline V gene.

In its sample, this clonotype was seen many times. The chain recombines TRBV20-1 with TRBJ1-2, with unresolved D. V was trimmed by 0 bases and J by 1 base, leaving 6 bases between them. This CDR3 has 13 residues. Germline V gene data show CDR1 as DFQATT and CDR2 as SNEGSKA (reference sequence). The CDR3 reads CSARDTINYGYTF. Written as DNA, the CDR3 is TGCAGTGCTAGAGACACTATTAACTATGGCTACACCTTC.